This T cell receptor beta chain was recorded in a study of cytotoxic CD8 clonotypes in ibrutinib-treated CLL. Study-level information: Patients gave response samples after a median about eleven months of treatment, range 6 to 36. Study results and caveats: Among the clonotypes, public ones were uncommon and contracted or held stable on treatment. Pretreatment clonality was elevated relative to age-matched healthy donors and paralleled circulating CD8+ T-cell counts.

Clones were read by immunoSEQ multiplex PCR, and TCRdb kept only the in-frame ones, dropping some. The sample consists of more than 60,000 clones, less than 90% of them appearing once. Only one count was recorded for this clone. The antigen is undetermined. The CDR3 length is 15 residues. The trim removed 0 bases at V and 2 bases at J, leaving 2 bases unmatched. Germline CDR1 and CDR2: SGHAT and FQNNGV. Sequencing was performed on PBMCs, taken after 24 months of ibrutinib treatment. The chain employs TRBV11-2 and TRBJ2-5, with TRBD2 identical over 8 bases. The clonotype comes from a human donor with chronic lymphocytic leukemia. Here the CDR3 reads CASSLDGRGQETQYF. The CDR3 coding sequence is TGTGCCAGCAGCTTAGACGGGAGGGGACAAGAGACCCAGTACTTC.